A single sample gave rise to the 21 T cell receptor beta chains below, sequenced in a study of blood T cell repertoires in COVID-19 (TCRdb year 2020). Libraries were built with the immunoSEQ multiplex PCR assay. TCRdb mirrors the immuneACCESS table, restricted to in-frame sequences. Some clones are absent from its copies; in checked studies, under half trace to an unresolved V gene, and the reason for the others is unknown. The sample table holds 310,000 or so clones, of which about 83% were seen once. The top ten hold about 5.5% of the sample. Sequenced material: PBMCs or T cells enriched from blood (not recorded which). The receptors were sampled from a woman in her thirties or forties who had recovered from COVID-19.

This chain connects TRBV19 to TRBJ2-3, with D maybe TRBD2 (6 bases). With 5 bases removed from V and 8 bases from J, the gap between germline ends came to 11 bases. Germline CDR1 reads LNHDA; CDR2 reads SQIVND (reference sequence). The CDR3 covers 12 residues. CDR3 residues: CASSSEGGTQYF. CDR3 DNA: TGTGCCAGTAGTTCAGAGGGAGGTACGCAGTATTTT.

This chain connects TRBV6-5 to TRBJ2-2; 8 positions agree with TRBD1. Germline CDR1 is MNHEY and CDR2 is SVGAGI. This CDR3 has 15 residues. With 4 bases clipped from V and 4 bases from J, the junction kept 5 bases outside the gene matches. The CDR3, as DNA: TGTGCCAGCAGTTCCGACAGGGGCAGCACCGGGGAGCTGTTTTTT. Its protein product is CASSSDRGSTGELFF.

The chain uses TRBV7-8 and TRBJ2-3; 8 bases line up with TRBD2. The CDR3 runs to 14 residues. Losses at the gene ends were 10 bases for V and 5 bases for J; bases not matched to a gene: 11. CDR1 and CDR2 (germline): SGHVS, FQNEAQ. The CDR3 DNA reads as TGTGCCATCTCAAGCGGGAGCGGGAGAGATACGCAGTATTTT. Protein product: CAISSGSGRDTQYF.

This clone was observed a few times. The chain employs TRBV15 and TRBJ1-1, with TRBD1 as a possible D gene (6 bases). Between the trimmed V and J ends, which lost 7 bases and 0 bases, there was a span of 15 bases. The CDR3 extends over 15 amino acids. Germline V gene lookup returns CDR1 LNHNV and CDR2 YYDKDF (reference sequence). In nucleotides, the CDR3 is TGTGCCACCACACGGGGGGCACCGCTGAACACTGAAGCTTTCTTT. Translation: CATTRGAPLNTEAFF.

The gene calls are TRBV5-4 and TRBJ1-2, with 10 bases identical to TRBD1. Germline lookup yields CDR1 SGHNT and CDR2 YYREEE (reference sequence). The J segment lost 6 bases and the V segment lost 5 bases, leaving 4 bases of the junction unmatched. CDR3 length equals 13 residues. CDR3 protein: CASSTGTGDGYTF. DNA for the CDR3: TGTGCCAGCAGTACCGGGACAGGGGATGGCTACACCTTC.

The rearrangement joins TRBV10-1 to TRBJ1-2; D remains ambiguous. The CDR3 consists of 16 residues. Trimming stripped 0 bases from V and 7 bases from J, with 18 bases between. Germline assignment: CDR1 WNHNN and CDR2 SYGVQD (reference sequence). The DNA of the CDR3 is TGCGCCAGCAGTGAGTCGGGAGCTGGAAAGACGGGTGGCTACACCTTC. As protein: CASSESGAGKTGGYTF.

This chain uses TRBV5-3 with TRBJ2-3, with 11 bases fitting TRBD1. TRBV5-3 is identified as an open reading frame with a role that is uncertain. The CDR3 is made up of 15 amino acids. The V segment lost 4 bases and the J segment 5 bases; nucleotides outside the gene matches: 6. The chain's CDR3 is CARSGGQGVGDTQYF. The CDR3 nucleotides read TGTGCCAGAAGCGGGGGACAGGGGGTAGGAGATACGCAGTATTTT.

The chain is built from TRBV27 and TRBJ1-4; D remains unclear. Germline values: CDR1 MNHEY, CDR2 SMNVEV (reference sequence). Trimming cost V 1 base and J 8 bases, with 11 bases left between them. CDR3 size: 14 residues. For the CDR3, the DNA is TGTGCCAGCAGTTTATTAGGAGGAGGGGAAAAACTGTTTTTT. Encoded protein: CASSLLGGGEKLFF.

This CDR3 reads CASSSPGLSFYGYTF. CDR3 nucleotides: TGTGCCAGCAGTTCGCCGGGACTTAGTTTCTATGGCTACACCTTC. The chain combines TRBV27 with TRBJ1-2; tentative D call: TRBD1 (5 bases). Germline V CDR1 and CDR2: MNHEY, SMNVEV (reference sequence). CDR3 size: 15 residues. V lost 4 bases, J lost 4 bases, and 16 bases lay in between.

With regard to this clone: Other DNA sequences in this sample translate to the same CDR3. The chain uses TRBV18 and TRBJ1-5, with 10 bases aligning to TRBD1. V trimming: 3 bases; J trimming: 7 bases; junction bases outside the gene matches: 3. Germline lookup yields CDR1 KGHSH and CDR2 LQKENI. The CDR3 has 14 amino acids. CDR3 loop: CASSPGTGDQPQHF. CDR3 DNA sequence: TGTGCCAGCTCACCTGGGACAGGGGACCAGCCCCAGCATTTT.

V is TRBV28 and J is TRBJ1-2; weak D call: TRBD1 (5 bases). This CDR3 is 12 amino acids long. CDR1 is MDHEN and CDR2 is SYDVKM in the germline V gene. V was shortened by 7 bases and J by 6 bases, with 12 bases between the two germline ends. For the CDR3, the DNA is TGTGCCAGCATATCAGGGTCGGATGGCTACACCTTC. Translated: CASISGSDGYTF.

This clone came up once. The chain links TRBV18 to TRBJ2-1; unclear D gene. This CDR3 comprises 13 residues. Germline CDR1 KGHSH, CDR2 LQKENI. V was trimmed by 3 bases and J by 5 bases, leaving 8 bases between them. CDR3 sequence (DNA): TGTGCCAGCTCACCCGGAGACCACAATGAGCAGTTCTTC. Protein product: CASSPGDHNEQFF.

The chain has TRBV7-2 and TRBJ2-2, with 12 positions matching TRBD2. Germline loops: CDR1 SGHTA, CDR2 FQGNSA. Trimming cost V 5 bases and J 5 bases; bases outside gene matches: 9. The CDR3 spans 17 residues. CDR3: CASSPRLAGEGTGELFF. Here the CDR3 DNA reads TGTGCCAGCAGCCCCCGACTAGCGGGAGAGGGGACCGGGGAGCTGTTTTTT.

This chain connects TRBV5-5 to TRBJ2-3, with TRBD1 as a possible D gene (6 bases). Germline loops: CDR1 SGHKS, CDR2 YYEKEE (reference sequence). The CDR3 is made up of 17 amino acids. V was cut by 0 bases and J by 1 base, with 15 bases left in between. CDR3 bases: TGTGCCAGCAGCTTGGTACAGGGCTTTTTAGGCACAGATACGCAGTATTTT. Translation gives CASSLVQGFLGTDTQYF. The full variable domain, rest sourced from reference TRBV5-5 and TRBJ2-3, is DAGVTQSPTHLIKTRGQQVTLRCSPISGHKSVSWYQQVLGQGPQFIFQYYEKEERGRGNFPDRFSARQFPNYSSELNVNALLLGDSALYLCASSLVQGFLGTDTQYFGPGTRLTVL.

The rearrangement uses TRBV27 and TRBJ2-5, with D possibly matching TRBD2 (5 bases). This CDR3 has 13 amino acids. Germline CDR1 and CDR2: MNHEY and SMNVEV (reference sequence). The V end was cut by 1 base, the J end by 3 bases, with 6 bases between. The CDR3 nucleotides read TGTGCCAGCAGTTTATTGGAGGAAGAGACCCAGTACTTC. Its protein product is CASSLLEEETQYF.

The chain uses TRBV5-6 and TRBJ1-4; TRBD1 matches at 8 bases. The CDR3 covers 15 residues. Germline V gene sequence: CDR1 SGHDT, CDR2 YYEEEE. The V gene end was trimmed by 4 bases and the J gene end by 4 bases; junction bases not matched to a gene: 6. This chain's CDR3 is CASSQQGGGNEKLFF. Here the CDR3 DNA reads TGTGCCAGCAGCCAACAGGGGGGAGGTAATGAAAAACTGTTTTTT.

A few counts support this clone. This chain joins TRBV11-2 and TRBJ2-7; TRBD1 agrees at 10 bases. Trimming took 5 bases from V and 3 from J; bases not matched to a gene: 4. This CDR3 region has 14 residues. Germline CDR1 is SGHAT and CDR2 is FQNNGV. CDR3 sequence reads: CASSPGQGSYEQYF. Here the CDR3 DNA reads TGTGCCAGCAGCCCGGGACAGGGGAGCTACGAGCAGTACTTC.

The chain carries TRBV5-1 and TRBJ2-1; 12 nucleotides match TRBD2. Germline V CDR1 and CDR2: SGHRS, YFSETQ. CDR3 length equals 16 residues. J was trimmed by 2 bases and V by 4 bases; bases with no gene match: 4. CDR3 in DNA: TGCGCCAGCAGCCCGACTAGCGGGAGCCCCTACAATGAGCAGTTCTTC. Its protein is CASSPTSGSPYNEQFF.

The CDR3 bases are TGTGCCAGCGCCCGCCAGACAACGATTTCCTACGAGCAGTACTTC. The encoded protein is CASARQTTISYEQYF. This chain links TRBV27 with TRBJ2-7, with no clear D. The germline V gene has CDR1 MNHEY and CDR2 SMNVEV (reference sequence). The CDR3 contains 15 residues. V shed 8 bases and J shed 1 base, with 18 bases lying between them.

This CDR3 reads CASRTDYGYTF. CDR3 in DNA: TGTGCCAGCCGGACAGACTATGGCTACACCTTC. The genes are TRBV28 and TRBJ1-2; D may be TRBD1 (6 bases). Per germline, CDR1 MDHEN and CDR2 SYDVKM. The CDR3 contains 11 residues. The ends were cut back, 8 bases at V and 3 bases at J, with 7 bases in the middle.

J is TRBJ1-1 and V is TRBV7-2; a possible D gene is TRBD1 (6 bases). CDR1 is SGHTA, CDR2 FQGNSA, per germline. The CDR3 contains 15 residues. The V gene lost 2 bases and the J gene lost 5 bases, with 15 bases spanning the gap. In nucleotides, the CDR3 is TGTGCCAGCAGCTTACTGGTGGGGGCGGTGACTGAAGCTTTCTTT. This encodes CASSLLVGAVTEAFF.